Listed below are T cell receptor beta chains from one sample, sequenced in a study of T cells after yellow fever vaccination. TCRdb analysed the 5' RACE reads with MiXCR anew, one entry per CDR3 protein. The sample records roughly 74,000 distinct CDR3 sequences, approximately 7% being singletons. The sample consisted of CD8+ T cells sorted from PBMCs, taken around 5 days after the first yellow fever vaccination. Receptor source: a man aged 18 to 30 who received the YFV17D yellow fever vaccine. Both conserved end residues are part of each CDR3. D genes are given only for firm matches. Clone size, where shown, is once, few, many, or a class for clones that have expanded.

CASKPGLQETQYF,TGTGCCAGCAAGCCGGGACTACAAGAGACCCAGTACTTC,many,TRBD2,TRBJ2-5,TRBV7-9
CASEGPPSYEQYF,TGTGCCAGCGAGGGACCACCCTCCTACGAGCAGTACTTC,many,.,TRBJ2-7,TRBV11-1
CASSESLDTQYF,TGTGCCAGCAGTGAATCCTTGGATACGCAGTATTTT,.,.,TRBJ2-3,TRBV25-1
CASSQDLIGQSWSQYF,TGCGCCAGCAGCCAAGATCTAATAGGGCAGTCGTGGTCCCAGTACTTC,.,.,TRBJ2-5,TRBV4-3
CASSLAAGGDIQYF,TGTGCCAGCAGCTTAGCGGCCGGCGGGGACATTCAGTACTTC,few,.,TRBJ2-4,TRBV7-6
CASSYPIQPQYHEQFF,TGTGCCAGCAGTTACCCTATTCAACCCCAGTACCATGAGCAGTTCTTC,many,.,TRBJ2-1,TRBV6-5
CASRLAGGEDTQYF,TGTGCCAGCAGGTTAGCGGGGGGAGAAGATACGCAGTATTTT,few,TRBD2,TRBJ2-3,TRBV12-3/TRBV12-4
CASTPAGGHSYNEQFF,TGTGCCAGCACCCCAGCGGGCGGGCACTCCTACAATGAGCAGTTCTTC,.,.,TRBJ2-1,TRBV6-2/TRBV6-3
CASSQDRTSETQYF,TGCGCCAGCAGCCAGGATAGAACGTCCGAGACCCAGTACTTC,few,.,TRBJ2-5,TRBV4-1
CASSVVAGPEPGGAGELFF,TGTGCCAGCAGCGTAGTGGCGGGACCAGAGCCGGGTGGCGCCGGGGAGCTGTTTTTT,few,.,TRBJ2-2,TRBV9
CSASMDRGVEETQYF,TGCAGTGCTAGCATGGACAGGGGAGTGGAAGAGACCCAGTACTTC,few,TRBD1,TRBJ2-5,TRBV20-1
CATGTGLWNNEQFF,TGTGCCACGGGCACAGGCCTATGGAACAATGAGCAGTTCTTC,.,.,TRBJ2-1,TRBV24-1
CASQTSIDEQFF,TGTGCCAGCCAGACTAGCATCGATGAGCAGTTCTTC,.,TRBD2,TRBJ2-1,TRBV27
CASSIGHPSYEQYF,TGTGCCAGTAGTATAGGCCACCCCAGCTACGAGCAGTACTTC,.,.,TRBJ2-7,TRBV19
CASSYSNPSSYNEQFF,TGTGCCAGCAGTTACTCGAATCCTAGCTCCTACAATGAGCAGTTCTTC,few,.,TRBJ2-1,TRBV6-5
CASSVLGRNEQFF,TGTGCCAGCAGTGTACTCGGGCGCAATGAGCAGTTCTTC,many,.,TRBJ2-1,TRBV12-3/TRBV12-4
CASSMKQPQHF,TGTGCCAGCAGCATGAAACAGCCCCAGCATTTT,.,.,TRBJ1-5,TRBV6-5
CASSEPGGHNEQFF,TGTGCCAGCAGTGAACCGGGCGGACACAATGAGCAGTTCTTC,many,.,TRBJ2-1,TRBV25-1
CASSLAGQGPRETQYF,TGTGCCAGCAGTTTAGCGGGACAAGGCCCCAGGGAGACCCAGTACTTC,many,.,TRBJ2-5,TRBV12-3/TRBV12-4
CASSLYSIPGANVLTF,TGTGCCAGCAGTTTATACTCTATCCCTGGGGCCAACGTCCTGACTTTC,many,.,TRBJ2-6,TRBV27
CASSDGGYGYTF,TGCGCCAGCAGCGACGGAGGTTATGGCTACACCTTC,few,.,TRBJ1-2,TRBV5-1
CASSHSSYEQYF,TGTGCCAGCAGCCACAGCTCCTACGAGCAGTACTTC,many,.,TRBJ2-7,TRBV5-6
CASSSHEQYF,TGCGCCAGCAGTTCCCACGAGCAGTACTTC,few,.,TRBJ2-7,TRBV23-1
CATSLSGGQYNEQFF,TGCGCCACCTCGTTATCCGGGGGCCAGTACAATGAGCAGTTCTTC,few,.,TRBJ2-1,TRBV10-2